This TCR beta chain was found in a study of tumor and adjacent non-tumor tissue in lung cancer. Across the study: Patients were aged about 31 to 76, around ten men and roughly five women, stage I to III.

With respect to this clonotype: The junction shows a germline mismatch at one end, possibly a read error.

No cell sorting was done before RNA was extracted from the tissue. More than 3 cm separated this lung sample from the edge of the tumor. Three rounds of nested PCR, following a modified ARM-PCR protocol, produced the TCRbeta library. TCRdb fed the multiplex PCR reads into MiXCR, producing one record per CDR3 protein. The sample shows around 99,000 distinct CDR3 sequences, 60% to 80% of them seen only once. The CDR3 runs 11 residues. This sequence was found in a man in his sixties with non-small cell lung cancer. The gene calls are TRBV12-3 or TRBV12-4 and TRBJ1-3; D ambiguous. Sequencing was done on a sample of distant non-tumor lung tissue. The CDR3 DNA follows: TGTGTCAGCAGCCCGGGAAACATCATATATTTT. Residues: CVSSPGNIIYF.